This T cell receptor (beta chain) originates from a study of naive and memory T cell subsets. General study points: Reportedly, tuberculin skin test sites gave far more TCRs than other biopsies.

Germline values: CDR1 LGHNA, CDR2 YSLEER. V was clipped by 4 bases and J by 3 bases, with 9 bases between them. The CDR3 loop spans 14 amino acids. Ligated cDNA underwent four rounds of PCR with nested alpha and beta constant region primers and SP2. TCRdb re-derived calls from the UMI-ligation and nested PCR reads in MiXCR, one entry per CDR3 protein. The top ten hold approximately 6% of the sample, which has approximately 21,000 distinct CDR3 sequences, approximately 5.7% seen once. Note on this clonotype: Its antigen is not identified.

Stated treatment: skin biopsy from PPD injection site in Mantoux-positive individual. A UMI-containing oligonucleotide was joined by 3' ligation to the TCR cDNA template. The sample consisted of skin, taken from a tuberculin skin test site. The sequence derives from an adult in good health. The J gene is TRBJ1-4, the V gene TRBV4-3, with D perhaps TRBD1 (5 bases). The CDR3 is CASSLGVANEKLFF. CDR3 nucleotides: TGCGCCAGCAGCCTAGGGGTGGCTAATGAAAAACTGTTTTTT.